This is a list of T cell receptor beta chains from one sample in a study of shared clonotypes between healthy human individuals. Sequencing used immunoSEQ multiplex PCR; TCRdb keeps in-frame clones, though not all of them. The sample contains around 500,000 clones, less than 80% of which appear only once. Sequencing was done on a sample of PBMCs. These receptors all come from a woman between 40 and 55 years old in good health. Some clones in this sample may be carry-over from other donors' samples. Both conserved end residues are part of each CDR3. A D gene is named only where the DNA matches it firmly. A clone size is listed for some rows: how often the clone was seen (once, few, many), or a class if it is expanded.

v_call,j_call,clone_size,d_call,cdr3_nt,cdr3_aa
TRBV7-8,TRBJ1-4,-,-,TGTGCCAGCAGCTTAGCGCAGGGAGGGAGGGGTGACGAAAAACTGTTTTTT,CASSLAQGGRGDEKLFF
TRBV5-1,TRBJ1-1,-,-,TGCGCCAGCAGCCCGATACAGGGCGGGACTGAAGCTTTCTTT,CASSPIQGGTEAFF
TRBV27,TRBJ2-3,few,-,TGTGCCAGCAGTTTATTTACGGTGGGGACAGATACGCAGTATTTT,CASSLFTVGTDTQYF
TRBV7-8,TRBJ2-7,-,-,TGTGCCAGCAGCCAGGACTACGAGCAGTACTTC,CASSQDYEQYF
TRBV11-2,TRBJ2-1,once,-,TGTGCCAGCAGCTTATTCAATGAGCAGTTCTTC,CASSLFNEQFF
TRBV5-1,TRBJ2-2,-,-,TGCGCCAGCAGACAGGACTCCTACACCGGGGAGCTGTTTTTT,CASRQDSYTGELFF
TRBV5-4,TRBJ1-2,many,-,TGTGCCAGCAGCACCGACAGCTATGGCTACACCTTC,CASSTDSYGYTF
TRBV9,TRBJ1-5,-,-,TGTGCCAGCAGCCACGGTACCGATGTGACGGAACCCCAGCATTTT,CASSHGTDVTEPQHF
TRBV9,TRBJ1-4,-,-,TGTGCCAGCGGAAAGGGGGATCAGCGGGAAAAACTGTTTTTT,CASGKGDQREKLFF
TRBV27,TRBJ2-5,-,TRBD2,TGTGCCAGCAGTTTATGGGGGGGAGAGGGACAAGAGACCCAGTACTTC,CASSLWGGEGQETQYF
TRBV28,TRBJ1-4,-,-,TGTGCCAGCATATCTCAGGGGTCCCCAACTAATGAAAAACTGTTTTTT,CASISQGSPTNEKLFF
TRBV18,TRBJ2-5,-,-,TGTGCCAGCTCACGTTTCAGGGGCCAAGAGACCCAGTACTTC,CASSRFRGQETQYF
TRBV6-5,TRBJ1-2,-,-,TGTGCCAGCAGAAGCCAGGGTGATTATGGCTACACCTTC,CASRSQGDYGYTF
TRBV4-1,TRBJ1-1,many,-,TGCGCCAGCCGACGCTGGACAGCGCCTGGTTCCGAAGCTTTCTTT,CASRRWTAPGSEAFF
TRBV5-1,TRBJ1-1,many,TRBD1,TGCGCCAGCAGCCTGGGCCTGGGACAGTTGAACACTGAAGCTTTCTTT,CASSLGLGQLNTEAFF
TRBV19,TRBJ2-7,-,-,TGTGCCAGTAGCGCCGCGGTACAGCCCTACGAGCAGTACTTC,CASSAAVQPYEQYF
TRBV20-1,TRBJ1-1,few,-,TGCAGTGCTAGCAGCGACACTGAAGCTTTCTTT,CSASSDTEAFF
TRBV5-4,TRBJ2-7,-,TRBD1,TGTGCCAGCAGCCTGGGATGGACAGGGGGCTCCTACGAGCAGTACTTC,CASSLGWTGGSYEQYF
TRBV7-3,TRBJ1-1,-,TRBD1,TGTGCCAGCAGCATTAATGCCGACAGGGAAACTGAAGCTTTCTTT,CASSINADRETEAFF
TRBV7-3,TRBJ2-3,-,-,TGTGCCAGCAGCTTACGCGGGGCGGGGCTGGGAGATACGCAGTATTTT,CASSLRGAGLGDTQYF
TRBV2,TRBJ2-3,-,-,TGTGCCAGCAGCCCGTGGGGCGGGGGCACAGATACGCAGTATTTT,CASSPWGGGTDTQYF
TRBV6-1,TRBJ2-5,-,TRBD2,TGTGCCAGCAGTGAACAGGCTAGCGGAGAGACCCAGTACTTC,CASSEQASGETQYF
TRBV5-4,TRBJ2-7,-,TRBD2,TGTGCCAGCAGCCAAACTAGCGGCGTTTCCTACGAGCAGTACTTC,CASSQTSGVSYEQYF
TRBV10-2,TRBJ2-7,-,-,TGCGCCAGCAGTGCAGCGTCAACCTACGAGCAGTACTTC,CASSAASTYEQYF
TRBV2,TRBJ2-3,-,-,TGTGCCAGCAGGGCCGGGGCAACAGATACGCAGTATTTT,CASRAGATDTQYF
TRBV4-2,TRBJ2-1,-,-,TGTGCCAGCAGCCAAAATTCCTTCCCGTTCTTC,CASSQNSFPFF
TRBV27,TRBJ2-7,-,TRBD2,TGTGCCAGCAGTTTGTTGGTAGCGGGAAGTGAGCAGTACTTC,CASSLLVAGSEQYF
TRBV7-9,TRBJ1-1,few,-,TGTGCCAGCAGCCTTCTCGCCAGGCGGGGAGAGATGAACACTGAAGCTTTCTTT,CASSLLARRGEMNTEAFF
TRBV18,TRBJ2-5,once,TRBD1,TGTGCCAGCTCACCGCAGACAGGGGAAGAGACCCAGTACTTC,CASSPQTGEETQYF
TRBV7-2,TRBJ2-7,-,-,TGTGCCAGCAGCTTCCGGGACCCCTACGAGCAGTACTTC,CASSFRDPYEQYF
TRBV4-1,TRBJ2-1,once,TRBD2,TGCGCCAGCAGCCAGGAAGCTCCAGGGACTAGCGGGAGAAATGAGCAGTTCTTC,CASSQEAPGTSGRNEQFF
TRBV7-9,TRBJ2-1,-,TRBD1,TGTGCCAGCTCCTCGGGACAGGGCGTATATGAGCAGTTCTTC,CASSSGQGVYEQFF
TRBV5-1,TRBJ2-1,-,TRBD2,TGCGCCAGCAGCTTTTCGTCGGGGGGAGATGAGCAGTTCTTC,CASSFSSGGDEQFF
TRBV28,TRBJ1-2,-,-,TGTGCCAGCAGTTTTCCCAGCGGCTACACCTTC,CASSFPSGYTF
TRBV11-3,TRBJ2-1,-,-,TGTGCCAGCAGCTTAGAGAGAGGAGGGGATGAGCAGTTCTTC,CASSLERGGDEQFF
TRBV4-3,TRBJ2-1,-,TRBD2,TGCGCCAGCAGCCAACTAGCGGGAGAATACAATGAGCAGTTCTTC,CASSQLAGEYNEQFF
TRBV9,TRBJ2-7,-,TRBD1,TGTGCCAGCAGCGTAGGGCAGGGGGCACCCTACGAGCAGTACTTC,CASSVGQGAPYEQYF
TRBV6-1,TRBJ1-5,-,-,TGTGCCAGCAGTCAAGGGGGGACACATCAGCCCCAGCATTTT,CASSQGGTHQPQHF
TRBV28,TRBJ2-1,-,TRBD2,TGTGCCAGCAGTTCAACTAGCGGGGGCTCCTACAATGAGCAGTTCTTC,CASSSTSGGSYNEQFF
TRBV27,TRBJ1-2,many,-,TGTGCCAGCAGACCGGGTCTGGGGGCTATCTATGGCTACACCTTC,CASRPGLGAIYGYTF
TRBV5-1,TRBJ2-3,few,-,TGCGCCAGCAGCTTGTTCGGGTTAGGACAGAACACAGATACGCAGTATTTT,CASSLFGLGQNTDTQYF
TRBV6-8,TRBJ1-5,-,TRBD1,TGTGCCAGCATCCCCGGACAGGGCTCAAATAATCAGCCCCAGCATTTT,CASIPGQGSNNQPQHF
TRBV29-1,TRBJ2-7,many,TRBD1,TGCAGCGCGACGGGACAGGGAGGGCACGAGCAGTACTTC,CSATGQGGHEQYF
TRBV10-3,TRBJ1-3,-,TRBD1,TGTGCCATCAGTGAGTCGGGACAGGGGTCTGGAAACACCATATATTTT,CAISESGQGSGNTIYF
TRBV7-7,TRBJ2-3,-,-,TGTGCCAGCAGCTCCGGGGGAGCAGATACGCAGTATTTT,CASSSGGADTQYF
TRBV10-3,TRBJ2-3,once,TRBD1,TGTGCCAGTTCGACAGGGCCAGATACGCAGTATTTT,CASSTGPDTQYF
TRBV7-9,TRBJ2-1,-,-,TGTGCCAGCAGCTCGGGGAACTCCTACAATGAGCAGTTCTTC,CASSSGNSYNEQFF
TRBV5-4,TRBJ2-2,-,TRBD2,TGTGCCAGCAGCTTGGTGCCGGGACTAGCTGCTGCCGGGGAGCTGTTTTTT,CASSLVPGLAAAGELFF
TRBV5-1,TRBJ2-2,-,-,TGCGCCAGCAGCCCCTTAGGGGCGAACACCGGGGAGCTGTTTTTT,CASSPLGANTGELFF